This TCR beta chain was sequenced for a study of blood T cell repertoires in COVID-19. Study context: The United States, Italy and Spain provided the acute and convalescent COVID-19 samples. In each case, the material was cDNA or gDNA derived from T cells, B-cell-depleted T cells, or PBMCs.

Original data processing: Estimation of nucleated cell counts was performed using reference gene primer amplification. Clones were sequenced by immunoSEQ multiplex PCR, and TCRdb holds only the in-frame ones, with some missing. For V, J and clone size, that table is used; D and trimming come from the DNA. The table has 200,000 to 300,000 clones, less than 90% seen once. Trimming took off 6 bases at V and 9 bases at J, with 12 bases between the two ends. CDR3 length equals 13 residues. Germline CDR1 LNHDA, CDR2 SQIVND (reference sequence). This clonotype originated in a man aged 60 to 69 who had recovered from COVID-19. Sequencing was done on a sample of peripheral blood. This chain connects TRBV19 to TRBJ1-6; possible D gene TRBD1, 5 bases. The CDR3 region has the DNA TGTGCCAGTAGGGTCGCAGGGTTTTCACCCCTCCACTTT. Translating it yields CASRVAGFSPLHF.